This is a list of T cell receptor beta chains from one sample in a study of CD8+CD57+ T cells in acquired aplastic anemia. Via MiXCR, TCRdb re-called the reads, giving one row per CDR3 protein. Of some 44,000 distinct CDR3 sequences listed, 55% to 80% are singletons. The sample comprised sorted CD4+, CD8+, or CD8+CD57+ T cells (not recorded which) from PBMCs. These receptors all stem from a human donor in good health, serving as a control. The CDR3 runs from the conserved cysteine through the conserved F or W. The D gene is left open where the match is weak. The size of a clone is reported for some rows only, either as once, few or many, or as a class for expanded clones.

D,V,J,size,CDR3,DNA
TRBD2,TRBV9,TRBJ2-7,once,CASSVRGTSSEQYF,TGTGCCAGCAGCGTAAGAGGGACTAGCTCCGAGCAGTACTTC
NA,TRBV7-2,TRBJ2-5,NA,CASSYDVGETQYF,TGTGCCAGCAGCTACGACGTGGGAGAGACCCAGTACTTC
NA,TRBV24-1,TRBJ2-5,NA,CATSAGTPETQYF,TGTGCCACCAGTGCCGGGACCCCAGAGACCCAGTACTTC
NA,TRBV7-7,TRBJ2-7,NA,CASSAPRPYEQYF,TGTGCTAGCAGCGCCCCCAGGCCCTACGAGCAGTACTTC
NA,TRBV2,TRBJ1-1,few,CASSAWLGIAEAFF,TGTGCCAGCAGTGCATGGTTGGGGATCGCTGAAGCTTTCTTT
NA,TRBV11-2,TRBJ2-7,NA,CASSLIWGRTSSGVQYF,TGTGCCAGCAGCTTAATATGGGGTAGGACTTCCTCGGGGGTGCAGTACTTC
NA,TRBV4-3,TRBJ1-2,many,CASSTRDTYGYTF,TGCGCCAGCAGCACCCGGGACACCTATGGCTACACCTTC
TRBD1,TRBV29-1,TRBJ1-2,NA,CSVAGQAKDGYTF,TGCAGCGTGGCGGGACAGGCGAAAGATGGCTACACCTTC
NA,TRBV29-1,TRBJ2-7,NA,CSVGDPAYEQYF,TGCAGCGTGGGGGACCCTGCCTACGAGCAGTACTTC
NA,TRBV7-2,TRBJ1-1,NA,CASSRAGANTEAFF,TGTGCCAGCAGCCGTGCGGGAGCCAACACTGAAGCTTTCTTT
TRBD1,TRBV2,TRBJ1-6,NA,CASSEMDRAPLHF,TGTGCCAGCAGTGAAATGGACAGGGCGCCCCTCCACTTT
NA,TRBV19,TRBJ1-5,NA,CATATGSLSNQPQHF,TGTGCCACCGCGACAGGATCTTTAAGCAATCAGCCCCAGCATTTT
NA,TRBV7-2,TRBJ2-7,many,CASSLEVTVFYEQYF,TGTGCCAGCAGCTTAGAGGTGACAGTTTTTTACGAGCAGTACTTC
NA,TRBV20-1,TRBJ2-7,NA,CSARRQGQSYEQYF,TGCAGTGCTAGAAGGCAGGGGCAGTCCTACGAGCAGTACTTC
TRBD1,TRBV4-3,TRBJ2-2,many,CASSQGTGAGELFF,TGCGCCAGCAGCCAAGGGACAGGGGCCGGGGAGCTGTTTTTT
NA,TRBV2,TRBJ1-2,NA,CASSRGPTGAGYTF,TGTGCCAGCAGTCGAGGACCTACAGGTGCTGGCTACACCTTC
NA,TRBV7-3,TRBJ2-1,NA,CASSLSPAYYEQFF,TGTGCCAGCAGCTTAAGTCCCGCATACTATGAGCAGTTCTTC
NA,TRBV25-1,TRBJ2-7,once,CASSPGASSYEQYF,TGTGCCAGCAGTCCCGGGGCAAGCTCCTACGAGCAGTACTTC
NA,TRBV28,TRBJ1-5,many,CASRLTDRGQPQHF,TGTGCCAGCAGACTGACAGATCGCGGTCAGCCCCAGCATTTT
NA,TRBV5-1,TRBJ2-5,NA,CASSRGPSGQETQYF,TGCGCCAGCAGTCGGGGGCCTAGCGGTCAAGAGACCCAGTACTTC
NA,TRBV11-1,TRBJ2-7,NA,CASSVGWGSYEQYF,TGTGCCAGCAGCGTGGGTTGGGGATCCTACGAGCAGTACTTC
NA,TRBV2,TRBJ1-6,NA,CASSETGNSNSPLHF,TGTGCCAGCAGTGAAACAGGCAATTCCAATTCACCCCTCCACTTT
NA,TRBV2,TRBJ1-2,NA,CASSVRRDYGYTF,TGTGCCAGCAGTGTTCGACGGGACTATGGCTACACCTTC
NA,TRBV7-6,TRBJ1-1,NA,CASSRDWDTEAFF,TGTGCCAGCAGCCGGGACTGGGACACTGAAGCTTTCTTT
NA,TRBV12-3/TRBV12-4,TRBJ1-5,many,CASTVGGQPQHF,TGTGCCAGCACGGTAGGTGGTCAGCCCCAGCATTTT
NA,TRBV7-6,TRBJ2-7,NA,CASSAGSGEQYF,TGTGCCAGCTCGGCGGGGTCCGGCGAGCAGTACTTC
NA,TRBV2,TRBJ1-5,NA,CASRRQTNQPQHF,TGTGCCAGCAGACGACAGACCAATCAGCCCCAGCATTTT
NA,TRBV20-1,TRBJ1-2,once,CSGQSTGYGYTF,TGCAGTGGGCAGTCTACCGGCTATGGCTACACCTTC
NA,TRBV6-1,TRBJ2-3,NA,CASSAGTPRDTQYF,TGTGCCAGCAGTGCCGGGACTCCGAGGGATACGCAGTATTTT
TRBD1,TRBV10-2,TRBJ2-5,medium-sized,CASSEGDSVGETQYF,TGCGCCAGCAGTGAGGGGGACAGTGTGGGAGAGACCCAGTACTTC
NA,TRBV12-5,TRBJ1-5,NA,CASGLDQYQPQHF,TGTGCTAGTGGTTTGGATCAATATCAGCCCCAGCATTTT
NA,TRBV14,TRBJ2-5,once,CASSLTAWETQYF,TGTGCCAGCAGCCTCACAGCTTGGGAGACCCAGTACTTC
NA,TRBV7-9,TRBJ2-7,medium-sized,CASSPGTNSYEQYF,TGTGCCAGCAGCCCCGGCACTAATTCTTACGAGCAGTACTTC
NA,TRBV19,TRBJ1-1,few,CASSAGGNTGAFF,TGTGCCAGTAGTGCCGGCGGGAACACTGGAGCTTTCTTT
NA,TRBV10-1,TRBJ2-1,NA,CASSDDTNEQFF,TGCGCCAGCAGTGATGACACCAATGAGCAGTTCTTC
NA,TRBV29-1,TRBJ2-1,NA,CSVGDTGWGHEQFF,TGCAGCGTTGGAGATACAGGCTGGGGGCATGAGCAGTTCTTC
NA,TRBV29-1,TRBJ2-3,once,CSVDSQPGDTQYF,TGCAGCGTTGATAGTCAGCCCGGGGATACGCAGTATTTT
TRBD1,TRBV24-1,TRBJ2-7,NA,CATSDPGTGATYEQYF,TGTGCCACCAGTGATCCTGGGACAGGGGCAACCTACGAGCAGTACTTC
NA,TRBV20-1,TRBJ2-3,NA,CSARQLTTDTQYF,TGCAGTGCTAGACAGCTTACTACAGATACGCAGTATTTT
NA,TRBV2,TRBJ1-5,NA,CASSRQGNQPQHF,TGTGCCAGCAGCAGGCAGGGGAATCAGCCCCAGCATTTT
NA,TRBV24-1,TRBJ2-5,few,CATSATGEETQYF,TGTGCCACCAGTGCGACAGGCGAAGAGACCCAGTACTTC
NA,TRBV4-3,TRBJ1-2,NA,CASSQERGADYGYTF,TGCGCCAGCAGCCAAGAGAGGGGGGCGGACTATGGCTACACCTTC
TRBD1,TRBV20-1,TRBJ2-3,once,CSATSDRDRVTDTQYF,TGCAGTGCTACTTCTGACCGGGACAGGGTTACAGATACGCAGTATTTT
TRBD1,TRBV9,TRBJ1-1,NA,CASSFSDRVDTEAFF,TGTGCCAGCAGCTTTTCGGACAGGGTCGACACTGAAGCTTTCTTT
NA,TRBV29-1,TRBJ2-7,NA,CSVARDSRPYEQYF,TGCAGCGTCGCCCGGGACTCAAGGCCTTACGAGCAGTACTTC
NA,TRBV11-2,TRBJ2-1,NA,CASSLGGRGIYNGQFF,TGTGCCAGCAGCTTAGGGGGCAGGGGAATCTACAATGGGCAGTTCTTC
NA,TRBV2,TRBJ1-2,NA,CASKGQGVNYGYTF,TGTGCCAGCAAGGGGCAGGGAGTCAACTATGGCTACACCTTC
NA,TRBV10-3,TRBJ2-3,medium-sized,CATTGPRGPSTDTQYF,TGTGCCACCACCGGCCCCCGGGGACCTAGCACAGATACGCAGTATTTT
NA,TRBV15,TRBJ2-3,NA,CATSRVGQRTDTQYF,TGTGCCACCAGCAGAGTTGGACAGCGCACAGATACGCAGTATTTT
TRBD1,TRBV19,TRBJ1-2,NA,CASSPPDRVTYGYTF,TGTGCCAGTAGTCCACCAGACAGGGTTACCTATGGCTACACCTTC
TRBD2,TRBV4-3,TRBJ2-7,many,CASSQEVAGIYSYEQYF,TGCGCCAGCAGCCAAGAGGTAGCGGGGATCTACTCCTACGAGCAGTACTTC
NA,TRBV29-1,TRBJ1-4,NA,CSVGSPNEKLFF,TGCAGCGTTGGCTCCCCTAATGAAAAACTGTTTTTT
TRBD2,TRBV24-1,TRBJ2-1,NA,CATSDLRSGGSYNEQFF,TGTGCCACCAGTGATTTGAGGAGCGGGGGCTCCTACAATGAGCAGTTCTTC
NA,TRBV27,TRBJ1-6,many,CASSLSSPQPNYNSPLHF,TGTGCCAGCAGTTTATCGTCCCCACAGCCTAACTATAATTCACCCCTCCACTTT
NA,TRBV29-1,TRBJ2-3,few,CSVALAPDTQYF,TGCAGCGTTGCGCTAGCCCCAGATACGCAGTATTTT
NA,TRBV9,TRBJ2-3,NA,CASSVAGDVDGTQYF,TGTGCCAGCAGCGTAGCGGGGGACGTGGATGGTACGCAGTATTTT
NA,TRBV2,TRBJ1-4,NA,CASRAGAIDEKLFF,TGTGCCAGCAGAGCCGGGGCTATCGATGAAAAACTGTTTTTT